This note documents a single T cell receptor beta chain sequence. This entry belongs to a study of blood T cell repertoires in COVID-19. Only in-frame clones appear in the TCRdb table, and some are missing; sequencing was by immunoSEQ multiplex PCR. The sample has around 150,000 clones; over 70% are singletons. Germline lookup yields CDR1 SGHNT and CDR2 YYREEE (reference sequence). CDR3 length: 13 amino acids. Trimming cost V 5 bases and J 7 bases; bases outside gene matches: 8. This TCR derives from an older woman who had recovered from COVID-19. The material sequenced was PBMCs or T cells enriched from blood (not recorded which). This rearrangement joins TRBV5-4 to TRBJ1-2, with 7 bases lining up with TRBD1. The CDR3 spells CASSLQGGFGYTF. CDR3 coding DNA: TGTGCCAGCAGTCTCCAGGGGGGTTTTGGCTACACCTTC.